This T cell receptor (beta chain) was found in a study of beta chain features in type 1 diabetes. Study details: Patients looked much like healthy donors when it came to age, gender and cell yields. Study results and limitations: Significant though moderate, a shortening of TCRB CDR3s appeared in all four CD4+ subsets of Type 1 diabetes patients.

Isolation of CD4+ naive, central memory, regulatory and stem cell-like memory cells was achieved by sorting via CD45RO/CCR7/CD25/CD127/CD95/CD27. This CDR3 spans 11 amino acids. V shed 4 bases and J 12 bases; nucleotides not matched to a gene: 2. Germline V gene data show CDR1 as MNHEY and CDR2 as SVGAGI. What was sequenced were expressed TCRB transcripts, since all of the isolated RNA had been reverse transcribed. TCRdb keeps only in-frame clones here, not all; method: immunoSEQ multiplex PCR. Among under 250,000 clones, about 15% were seen once, and the ten largest hold 0.015% to 0.02%. This clone was recorded a few times. Antigen specificity is unknown.

This rearrangement joins TRBV6-5 to TRBJ2-1, with TRBD1 identical over 8 bases. Sequenced sample: naive CD4+ T cells from blood. The origin of this receptor is a man younger than 45 with type 1 diabetes. CDR3 in DNA: TGTGCCAGCAGTTCCGGGACAGGGCAGTTCTTC. Translating gives CASSSGTGQFF.